The next 22 T cell receptor beta chains were all read from a single sample in a study of cytomegalovirus exposure and HLA in healthy donors. PCR employed 60 Vbeta and 13 Jbeta primers. Sequenced by immunoSEQ multiplex PCR; TCRdb stores in-frame clones only, minus some. The top ten hold 2.5% to 3.5% of the sample, which has approximately 97,000 clones, 79% seen once. Sequencing was done on a sample of PBMCs. All receptors derive from a male donor in good health and CMV-seropositive.

Only a few counts were recorded for this clone. This rearrangement joins TRBV16 to TRBJ1-5; a weak D match, TRBD1 (5 bases). The length of the CDR3 is 14 residues. From germline, CDR1 is KGHSY and CDR2 FQNENV. V lost 5 bases and J 3 bases, leaving 11 bases between the germline ends. CDR3 nucleotides: TGTGCCAGCAGCGAAGACAGTTACAATCAGCCCCAGCATTTT. Translated, it gives CASSEDSYNQPQHF.

This clone was picked up one time. The J gene is TRBJ1-2, the V gene TRBV18, with 8 bases lining up with TRBD1. Losses at the gene ends were 2 bases for V and 4 bases for J; bases not matched to a gene: 9. The CDR3 sequence is 16 residues long. CDR1 is KGHSH, CDR2 LQKENI, per germline. The CDR3 DNA sequence: TGTGCCAGCTCACCAGGGGTGACAGGGGACAGCTATGGCTACACCTTC. It is translated as CASSPGVTGDSYGYTF. The full variable domain, with the rest looked up from reference TRBV18 and TRBJ1-2, is NAGVMQNPRHLVRRRGQEARLRCSPMKGHSHVYWYRQLPEEGLKFMVYLQKENIIDESGMPKERFSAEFPKEGPSILRIQQVVRGDSAAYFCASSPGVTGDSYGYTFGSGTRLTVV.

This sequence joins TRBV9 and TRBJ2-1; TRBD2 agrees at 8 bases. V was clipped by 8 bases and J by 1 base; unmatched bases: 11. The CDR3 consists of 16 residues. Germline loops: CDR1 SGDLS, CDR2 YYNGEE. This CDR3 reads CASTPGSGGSYNEQFF. In DNA, the CDR3 is TGTGCCAGTACCCCGGGGAGCGGGGGTTCCTACAATGAGCAGTTCTTC.

V is TRBV5-4 and J is TRBJ2-3; 7 nucleotides match TRBD2. CDR1 and CDR2 from the germline V gene are SGHNT and YYREEE (reference sequence). The V and J ends lost 4 bases and 0 bases, in that order; junction bases with no gene match: 8. CDR3 length: 16 residues. As DNA, the CDR3 is TGTGCCAGCAGCCTGGGCGGGGGAACTAGCACAGATACGCAGTATTTT. Protein sequence: CASSLGGGTSTDTQYF.

The genes are TRBV6-6 and TRBJ2-7; maybe TRBD1 (6 bases). CDR1 and CDR2 from the germline V gene are MNHNY and SVGAGI (reference sequence). This CDR3 comprises 13 residues. V dropped 8 bases and J dropped 3 bases, with 14 bases sitting between them. The CDR3 reads CASHTGMGYEQYF. DNA of the CDR3: TGTGCCAGCCACACAGGGATGGGCTACGAGCAGTACTTC.

This chain joins TRBV5-1 and TRBJ2-3; 9 bases fit TRBD1. Germline V CDR1 and CDR2: SGHRS, YFSETQ. The J segment lost 4 bases and the V segment lost 4 bases, leaving 7 bases of the junction unmatched. The CDR3 has 15 residues. The CDR3 protein is CASSPGQGKSDTQYF. The CDR3 DNA follows: TGCGCCAGCAGCCCAGGACAGGGGAAGTCAGATACGCAGTATTTT.

The table lists this clone with a few counts. The V call is TRBV4-1, the J call TRBJ2-3; D is perhaps TRBD2 (5 bases). Germline V lookup: CDR1 MGHRA, CDR2 YSYEKL. V was clipped by 4 bases and J by 1 base, with 15 bases between them. The CDR3 is made up of 16 amino acids. The CDR3 nucleotides are TGCGCCAGCAGCCCGGGAAGGACGGCCCGCACAGATACGCAGTATTTT. It is translated as CASSPGRTARTDTQYF.

This clone has just one count. The V and J genes are TRBV6-5 and TRBJ2-7; 8 bases map to TRBD1. Germline CDR1 reads MNHEY; CDR2 reads SVGAGI. V shed 7 bases and J 6 bases; nucleotides not matched to a gene: 11. This CDR3 is built from 14 residues. CDR3 sequence: CASTLPGTGTEQYF. Here the CDR3 DNA reads TGTGCCAGCACCCTCCCCGGGACAGGAACCGAGCAGTACTTC.

The chain links TRBV2 to TRBJ1-5, with 7 bases lining up with TRBD1. This CDR3 spans 14 amino acids. The germline V gene encodes CDR1 SNHLY and CDR2 FYNNEI. With 6 bases clipped from V and 7 bases from J, the junction kept 9 bases outside the gene matches. CDR3 loop: CASSRQGPEQPQHF. For the CDR3, the DNA is TGTGCCAGCAGCCGACAGGGCCCCGAACAGCCCCAGCATTTT.

This chain uses TRBV5-3 with TRBJ2-4, with D tentatively TRBD2 (7 bases). TRBV5-3 is an ORF, and what it does is uncertain. Trimming shortened V by 6 bases and J by 0 bases, and 16 bases separated the two germline ends. This CDR3 contains 16 residues. In DNA, the CDR3 is TGTGCCAGAACCGAAGGGGGGGGATTAGCCAAAAACATTCAGTACTTC. It is translated as CARTEGGGLAKNIQYF.

V and J are TRBV5-5 and TRBJ1-2; 12 bases line up with TRBD1. The CDR3 runs to 19 residues. Per germline, CDR1 SGHKS and CDR2 YYEKEE (reference sequence). With 6 bases clipped from V and 3 bases from J, the junction kept 18 bases outside the gene matches. The CDR3 nucleotides read TGTGCCAGCACCCGACTCTCCGGGACAGGGGGCGACGTCCACTATGGCTACACCTTC. Protein: CASTRLSGTGGDVHYGYTF.

The rearrangement joins TRBV6-5 to TRBJ2-3; the match to TRBD1 covers 9 bases. The CDR3 contains 16 residues. With V trimmed by 4 bases and J by 4 bases, 9 bases remained unmatched. Germline V CDR1 and CDR2: MNHEY, SVGAGI. Here the CDR3 DNA reads TGTGCCAGCAGTTCAGGGACAGGGAGAATTTCAGATACGCAGTATTTT. It specifies CASSSGTGRISDTQYF.

This chain uses TRBV5-1 with TRBJ2-7; possibly TRBD1 for D (6 bases). The CDR3 consists of 15 residues. The V end lost 2 bases, the J end lost 2 bases, and 14 bases lay between the germline ends. The germline V gene encodes CDR1 SGHRS and CDR2 YFSETQ. Written as DNA, the CDR3 is TGCGCCAGCAGCTTTGCCCCAGACAGGACCTACGAGCAGTACTTC. It translates to CASSFAPDRTYEQYF.

The chain recombines TRBV5-1 with TRBJ1-6, with a tentative D call TRBD1 (5 bases). The germline V and J ends were trimmed by 4 bases and 6 bases, with 20 bases remaining between them. The CDR3 runs 17 residues. Germline CDR1 and CDR2: SGHRS and YFSETQ. CDR3 sequence: CASSRNPVGAGNSPLHF. As DNA, the CDR3 is TGCGCCAGCAGCCGGAACCCGGTAGGGGCTGGTAATTCACCCCTCCACTTT.

This rearrangement joins TRBV4-1 to TRBJ2-3, with a possible D match to TRBD1 (6 bases). Between the trimmed V and J ends, which lost 2 bases and 5 bases, there was a span of 11 bases. Germline assignment: CDR1 MGHRA and CDR2 YSYEKL. The CDR3 sequence is 14 residues long. CDR3 DNA: TGCGCCAGCAGCCAAAGGGGGTTGAAAGATACGCAGTATTTT. It is translated as CASSQRGLKDTQYF.

The chain employs TRBV29-1 and TRBJ2-3; 9 nucleotides agree with TRBD2. The CDR3 is made up of 15 amino acids. V lost 4 bases, J lost 2 bases, and 7 bases stayed unmatched. Germline loops: CDR1 SQVTM, CDR2 ANQGSEA. CDR3 sequence reads: CSVVSGGPTTDTQYF. In DNA, the CDR3 is TGCAGCGTTGTTAGCGGGGGCCCTACCACAGATACGCAGTATTTT.

This chain joins TRBV19 and TRBJ1-1; D not resolved. This CDR3 region has 13 residues. Per germline, CDR1 LNHDA and CDR2 SQIVND (reference sequence). Trimming cost V 9 bases and J 3 bases, with 14 bases left between them. CDR3 bases: TGTGCCAGCAGATTACAGTCCTACACTGAAGCTTTCTTT. It encodes CASRLQSYTEAFF.

V is TRBV4-1 and J is TRBJ2-3; D is perhaps TRBD2 (5 bases). V lost 2 bases and J lost 0, with 15 bases in between. CDR1 and CDR2 from the germline V gene are MGHRA and YSYEKL. CDR3 length equals 17 residues. DNA of the CDR3: TGCGCCAGCAGCCAAAGGACGGGGATATCTAGCACAGATACGCAGTATTTT. Protein: CASSQRTGISSTDTQYF.

V gene TRBV5-4 combines with J gene TRBJ1-4; D is perhaps TRBD1 (5 bases). V was clipped by 4 bases and J by 0 bases, with 10 bases between them. The CDR3 is made up of 15 amino acids. Per germline, CDR1 SGHNT and CDR2 YYREEE (reference sequence). CDR3 sequence (DNA): TGTGCCAGCAGCCGGACAACCTCAACTAATGAAAAACTGTTTTTT. This encodes CASSRTTSTNEKLFF.

The CDR3 region has the DNA TGTGCCAGCAGTGACGGGACAGGGGTCGGCAATGAGCAGTTCTTC. Translated: CASSDGTGVGNEQFF. The rearrangement uses TRBV6-6 and TRBJ2-1, with TRBD1 matching 10 bases. Looked up from germline, CDR1 is MNHNY and CDR2 is SVGAGI (reference sequence). V dropped 5 bases and J dropped 6; count of bases not matched to a gene: 7. The CDR3 is made up of 15 amino acids.

The CDR3 sequence is CASSLGDMWYNEQFF. DNA of the CDR3: TGTGCCAGCAGCCTAGGGGACATGTGGTACAATGAGCAGTTCTTC. The V call is TRBV11-2, the J call TRBJ2-1, with D perhaps TRBD1 (6 bases). This CDR3 spans 15 amino acids. Trimming removed 5 bases at V and 4 bases at J, with 15 bases between. In germline, CDR1 is SGHAT, CDR2 FQNNGV.

The rearrangement uses TRBV5-1 and TRBJ2-7; D may be TRBD1 (6 bases). The germline V gene encodes CDR1 SGHRS and CDR2 YFSETQ. The CDR3 covers 14 residues. V lost 0 bases and J lost 3, with 10 bases in between. The CDR3 region is CASSLGRGGYEQYF. CDR3 sequence (DNA): TGCGCCAGCAGCTTGGGCAGGGGCGGCTACGAGCAGTACTTC.